This passage covers 12 T cell receptor beta chains from one sample sequenced in a study of control samples from healthy donors and cancer patients. Sequencing was performed with immunoSEQ multiplex PCR; in TCRdb, only in-frame clones are kept and a portion is missing. Of approximately 97,000 clones listed, about 91% are singletons. Sequencing was done on a sample of blood. The receptors were gathered from a woman between 18 and 30 years old in good health.

V usage is TRBV11-2 and J usage is TRBJ1-2; no reliable D call. V gave up 3 bases and J gave up 4 bases, with 15 bases separating them. Germline V gene lookup returns CDR1 SGHAT and CDR2 FQNNGV. The CDR3 totals 15 residues. CDR3 nucleotides: TGTGCCAGCAGCTTGGTAGCTACAATACCCTATGGCTACACCTTC. Amino acids: CASSLVATIPYGYTF. Full variable domain (outside the CDR3, taken from reference TRBV11-2 and TRBJ1-2): EAGVAQSPRYKIIEKRQSVAFWCNPISGHATLYWYQQILGQGPKLLIQFQNNGVVDDSQLPKDRFSAERLKGVDSTLKIQPAKLEDSAVYLCASSLVATIPYGYTFGSGTRLTVV.

V gene TRBV6-5 combines with J gene TRBJ1-5; D is possibly TRBD1 (6 bases). Trimming took 6 bases from V and 4 from J, leaving 13 bases between them. This CDR3 contains 14 residues. Germline CDR1 and CDR2: MNHEY and SVGAGI. This chain's CDR3 is CASRDRTVNQPQHF. CDR3 bases: TGTGCCAGCAGGGATAGGACAGTTAATCAGCCCCAGCATTTT.

The V gene is TRBV5-1, the J gene TRBJ2-2; no definite D call. This CDR3 comprises 14 residues. Germline lookup yields CDR1 SGHRS and CDR2 YFSETQ. Trimming took 1 base from V and 5 from J, leaving 9 bases between them. CDR3 in amino acids: CASSLNWRTGELFF. CDR3 bases: TGCGCCAGCAGCTTGAATTGGAGAACCGGGGAGCTGTTTTTT.

V usage is TRBV3-1 (or the pseudogene TRBV3-2) and J usage is TRBJ2-5; D is perhaps TRBD1 (5 bases). V lost 0 bases and J lost 0, with 14 bases in between. The V gene's germline CDR1 is LGHDT and CDR2 YNNKEL (reference sequence). The CDR3 has 17 amino acids. The chain's CDR3 is CASSQDAAGLYQETQYF. CDR3 DNA sequence: TGTGCCAGCAGCCAAGATGCGGCAGGGCTGTACCAAGAGACCCAGTACTTC.

The chain combines TRBV24-1 with TRBJ2-3; TRBD1 matches at 7 bases. The V segment lost 0 bases and the J segment 14 bases; nucleotides outside the gene matches: 10. Germline V lookup: CDR1 KGHDR, CDR2 SFDVKD. This CDR3 comprises 14 residues. The CDR3 reads CATSDLQDRTLRYF. The DNA for the CDR3 is TGTGCCACCAGTGATTTGCAGGACAGGACCCTACGGTATTTT.

The J gene is TRBJ1-1, the V gene TRBV24-1; tentatively, D is TRBD1 (5 bases). Germline V lookup: CDR1 KGHDR, CDR2 SFDVKD. V dropped 6 bases and J dropped 3 bases, with 10 bases sitting between them. This CDR3 is built from 13 residues. The CDR3 loop is CATSPGGHTEAFF. In nucleotides, the CDR3 is TGTGCCACCAGTCCGGGGGGACACACTGAAGCTTTCTTT.

This chain connects TRBV28 to TRBJ2-1; no reliable D call. Germline CDR1 and CDR2: MDHEN and SYDVKM. The CDR3 has 13 amino acids. V lost 2 bases, J lost 7 bases, and 9 bases lay in between. For the CDR3, the DNA is TGTGCCAGCAGTTTAGGTGGGGTGAATGAGCAGTTCTTC. Its protein is CASSLGGVNEQFF.

The chain joins TRBV6-1 to TRBJ2-3; 12 positions match TRBD2. The CDR3 runs 16 residues. Germline V CDR1 and CDR2: MNHNS, SASEGT. Trimming at V came to 6 bases and at J to 8 bases, leaving 12 bases not matched to a gene. The CDR3 region has the DNA TGTGCCAGCAGGGAACTCGGGGCTAGCGGGAGGGGTACGCAGTATTTT. Translated: CASRELGASGRGTQYF.

The V and J genes are TRBV19 and TRBJ2-3; 9 nucleotides align to TRBD2. With 2 bases clipped from V and 3 bases from J, the junction kept 9 bases outside the gene matches. This CDR3 comprises 17 residues. CDR1 LNHDA and CDR2 SQIVND come from the germline V gene (reference sequence). This CDR3 reads CASSISFSGGRTDTQYF. The DNA for the CDR3 is TGTGCCAGTAGTATATCTTTCAGCGGGGGGAGGACAGATACGCAGTATTTT.

The CDR3 DNA follows: TGTGCCAGCCGACAGCTTAGTACAGATACGCAGTATTTT. The encoded protein is CASRQLSTDTQYF. The genes are TRBV27 and TRBJ2-3, with D maybe TRBD1 (5 bases). Germline lookup yields CDR1 MNHEY and CDR2 SMNVEV (reference sequence). The V end was cut by 8 bases, the J end by 3 bases, with 12 bases between. The CDR3 contains 13 residues.

The chain is built from TRBV11-3 and TRBJ1-2; TRBD1 matches 12 bases. CDR1 and CDR2 (germline): SGHNT, YENEEA. The CDR3 has 17 amino acids. V lost 2 bases and J lost 4; bases outside the gene matches: 8. The CDR3 DNA reads as TGTGCCAGCAGCTTAAGTGGGGGACAGGGGGCCGTCTATGGCTACACCTTC. Translated: CASSLSGGQGAVYGYTF.

The chain combines TRBV6-4 with TRBJ1-4; no firm D call. CDR1 is MRHNA, CDR2 SNTAGT, per germline. This CDR3 is built from 14 residues. The V and J ends lost 5 bases and 5 bases respectively, with 12 bases between them. The CDR3 DNA reads TGTGCCAGCAGTATCACCCACGGAAATGAAAAACTGTTTTTT. It yields the protein CASSITHGNEKLFF.